This T cell receptor beta chain originates from a study of blood T cells in healthy people across ages. A sample-barcoded 5' primer and a J-beta primer mix were used in a second PCR of roughly 7 to 11 cycles. Using its own MiXCR run on the 5' RACE reads, TCRdb lists one record per CDR3 protein. Found here are 1,300,000 or so distinct CDR3 sequences, around 55% of them singletons; the top ten hold 6.5% to 8.5%. Remarks on this clonotype: Antigen: not known.

Per individual sample, total RNA of at least 5 micrograms was extracted. Notes on the study in general: Diversity was higher, and naive CD4+ cells more numerous, in long-lived donors than in aged donors.

This CDR3 has 14 amino acids. Germline V gene lookup returns CDR1 MNHEY and CDR2 SVGEGT. Trimming left V 6 bases short and J 7 bases short, with 18 bases between. The sample taken for sequencing was blood. The receptor's source is a man aged 18 to 30 in good health. This chain connects TRBV6-2 or TRBV6-3 to TRBJ1-2; perhaps TRBD1 as D (5 bases). CDR3 DNA: TGTGCCAGCAGCCTTCCGGAGGCCGGGGCTGGCTACACCTTC. Translation: CASSLPEAGAGYTF.